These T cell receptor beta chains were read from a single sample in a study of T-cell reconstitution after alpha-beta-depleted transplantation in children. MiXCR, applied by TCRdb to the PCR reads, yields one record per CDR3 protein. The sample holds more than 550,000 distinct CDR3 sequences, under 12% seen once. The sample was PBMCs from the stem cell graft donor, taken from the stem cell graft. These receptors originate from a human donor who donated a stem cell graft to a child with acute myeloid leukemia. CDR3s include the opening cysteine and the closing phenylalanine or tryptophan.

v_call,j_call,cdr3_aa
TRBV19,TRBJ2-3,CASSTLDRTDTQYF
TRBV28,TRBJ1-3,CASSLGGGTSGNTIYF
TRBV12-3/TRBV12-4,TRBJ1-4,CASSSTGGGEKLFF
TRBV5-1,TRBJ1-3,CASSFGSDHSGNTIYF
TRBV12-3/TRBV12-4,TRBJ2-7,CASSSMIQDTTPYEQYF
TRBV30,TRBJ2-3,CAWRLAGADTQYF
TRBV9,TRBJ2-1,CASSADPAGDFNEQFF
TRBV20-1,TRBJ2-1,CSASVRRLYNEQFF
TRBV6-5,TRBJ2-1,CASSYTGDEQFF
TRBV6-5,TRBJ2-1,CASSYEGGANEQFF
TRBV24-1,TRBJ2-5,CATSELGGTEGETQYF
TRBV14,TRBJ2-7,CASSQAWGGEQYF
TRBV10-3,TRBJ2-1,CAISGGGPGNEQFF
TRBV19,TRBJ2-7,CASSIDLGEQYF
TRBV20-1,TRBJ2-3,CSARDRGLAYGGQYF
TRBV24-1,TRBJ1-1,CATSDRTGGTEAFF
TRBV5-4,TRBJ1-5,CASSSGQFSNQPQHF
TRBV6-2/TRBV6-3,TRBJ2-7,CASSYLDRGYEQYF
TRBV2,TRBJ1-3,CASITSGSGNTIYF
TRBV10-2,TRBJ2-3,CASMGGTDTQYF
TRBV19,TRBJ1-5,CASGPGQKNQPQHF
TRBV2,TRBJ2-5,CASTGSSGETQYF
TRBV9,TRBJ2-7,CASSLRPTYEQYF
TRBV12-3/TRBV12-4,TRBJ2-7,CASTSRSGRAGYEQYF
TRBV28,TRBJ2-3,CASRTGLAGHFTDTQYF
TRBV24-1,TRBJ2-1,CATSESARADNEQFF
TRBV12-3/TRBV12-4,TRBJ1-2,CASSLGQGLGYGYTF
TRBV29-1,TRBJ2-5,CSVEGGLAGETQYF
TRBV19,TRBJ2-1,CASSIGTVGSGEQFF
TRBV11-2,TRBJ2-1,CASSLGLAGSNEQFF
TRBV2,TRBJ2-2,CAGGSGRAFGELFF
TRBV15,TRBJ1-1,CATSSDRVGRWTEAFF
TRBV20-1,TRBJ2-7,CSARFGSEQYF
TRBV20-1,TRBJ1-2,CSAPGAYGYTF
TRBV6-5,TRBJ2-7,CASSYQASGFYEQYF
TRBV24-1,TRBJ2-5,CATSNQGQAGETQYF
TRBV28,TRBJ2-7,CASRSGQGSYEQYF
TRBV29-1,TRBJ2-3,CSGIRSSGGGDTQYF
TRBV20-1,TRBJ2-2,CSAYPGQNTGELFF
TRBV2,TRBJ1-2,CASKEGIGYGYTF